This TCR beta chain was recovered during a study of control samples from healthy donors and cancer patients. Data came from immunoSEQ multiplex PCR; TCRdb stores just in-frame clones and leaves some out. The data contain 170,000 or so clones, around 94% of them singletons. Germline CDR1 is KGHSH and CDR2 is LQKENI. V shed 4 bases and J 10 bases; nucleotides not matched to a gene: 14. There are 15 residues in the CDR3. Sequencing was done on a sample of blood. The V gene is TRBV18, the J gene TRBJ1-1, with 8 bases matching TRBD1. The receptor's source is a woman between 18 and 30 years old in good health. The CDR3 loop reads CASSREPGGRVGAFF. The CDR3 nucleotides read TGTGCCAGCTCACGAGAACCAGGGGGCCGAGTAGGAGCTTTCTTT.